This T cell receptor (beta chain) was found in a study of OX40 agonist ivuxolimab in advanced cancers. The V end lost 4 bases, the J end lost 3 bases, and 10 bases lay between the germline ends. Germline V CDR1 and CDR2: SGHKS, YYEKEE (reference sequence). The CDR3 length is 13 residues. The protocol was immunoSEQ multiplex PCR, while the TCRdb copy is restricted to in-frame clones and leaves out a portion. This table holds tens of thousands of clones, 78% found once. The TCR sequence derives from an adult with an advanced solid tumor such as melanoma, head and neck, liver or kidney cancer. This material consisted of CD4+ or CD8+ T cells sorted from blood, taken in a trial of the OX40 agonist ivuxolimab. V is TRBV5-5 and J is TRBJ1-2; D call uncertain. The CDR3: CASSPDVYYGYTF. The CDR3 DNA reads TGTGCCAGCAGCCCGGACGTTTACTATGGCTACACCTTC.